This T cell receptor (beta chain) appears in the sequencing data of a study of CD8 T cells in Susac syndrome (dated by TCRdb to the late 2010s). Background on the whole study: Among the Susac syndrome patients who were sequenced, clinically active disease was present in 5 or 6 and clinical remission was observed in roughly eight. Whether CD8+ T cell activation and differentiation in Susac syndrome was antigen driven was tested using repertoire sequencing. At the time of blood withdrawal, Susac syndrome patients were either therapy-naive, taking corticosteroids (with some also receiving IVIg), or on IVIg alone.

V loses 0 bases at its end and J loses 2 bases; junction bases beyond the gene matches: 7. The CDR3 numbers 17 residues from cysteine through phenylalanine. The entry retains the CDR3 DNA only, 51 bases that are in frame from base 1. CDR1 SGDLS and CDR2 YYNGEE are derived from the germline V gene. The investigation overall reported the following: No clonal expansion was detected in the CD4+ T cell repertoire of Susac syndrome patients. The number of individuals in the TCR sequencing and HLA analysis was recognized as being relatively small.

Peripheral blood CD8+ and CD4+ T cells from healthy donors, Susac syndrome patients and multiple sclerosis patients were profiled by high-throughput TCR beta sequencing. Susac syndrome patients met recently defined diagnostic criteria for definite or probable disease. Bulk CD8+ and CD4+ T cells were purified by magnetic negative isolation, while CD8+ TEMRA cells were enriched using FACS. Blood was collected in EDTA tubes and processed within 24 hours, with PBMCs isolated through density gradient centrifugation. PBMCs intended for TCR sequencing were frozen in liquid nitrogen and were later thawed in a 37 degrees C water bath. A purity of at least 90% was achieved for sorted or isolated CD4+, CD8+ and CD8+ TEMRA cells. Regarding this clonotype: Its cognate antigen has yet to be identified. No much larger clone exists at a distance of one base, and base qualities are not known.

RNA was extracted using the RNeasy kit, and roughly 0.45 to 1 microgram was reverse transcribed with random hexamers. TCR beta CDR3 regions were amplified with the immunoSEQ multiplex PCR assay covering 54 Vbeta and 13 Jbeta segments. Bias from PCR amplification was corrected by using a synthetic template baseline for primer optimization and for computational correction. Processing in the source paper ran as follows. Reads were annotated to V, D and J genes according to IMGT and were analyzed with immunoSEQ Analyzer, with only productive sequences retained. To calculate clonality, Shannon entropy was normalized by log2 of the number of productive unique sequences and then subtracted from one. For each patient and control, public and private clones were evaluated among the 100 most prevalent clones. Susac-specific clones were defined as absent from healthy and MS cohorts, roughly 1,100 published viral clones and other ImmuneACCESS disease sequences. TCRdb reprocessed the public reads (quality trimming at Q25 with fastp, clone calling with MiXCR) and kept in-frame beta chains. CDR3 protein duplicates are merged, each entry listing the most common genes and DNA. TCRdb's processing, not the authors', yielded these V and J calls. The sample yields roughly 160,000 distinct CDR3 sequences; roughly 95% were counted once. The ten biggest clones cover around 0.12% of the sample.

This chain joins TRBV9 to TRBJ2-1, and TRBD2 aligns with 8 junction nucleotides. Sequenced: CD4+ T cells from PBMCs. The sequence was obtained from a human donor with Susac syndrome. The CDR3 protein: CASSVGKKGLAYNEQFF. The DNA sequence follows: TGTGCCAGCAGCGTAGGAAAGAAGGGACTAGCCTACAATGAGCAGTTCTTC.